The rows below give T cell receptor beta chains drawn from one sample of a study of blood T cell repertoires in COVID-19. The data were produced by immunoSEQ multiplex PCR, yet TCRdb's version contains in-frame clones alone and is incomplete. The repertoire holds a few hundred thousand clones, around 87% seen once, with more than 1.5% in the top ten. The source material was PBMCs or T cells enriched from blood (not recorded which). The receptors were gathered from a man aged 40-50 years in a cohort exposed to, infected with or recovered from COVID-19 (not recorded which). Each CDR3 is given with its conserved first and last residue. D genes are given only for firm matches. Not all rows give a size; the values are once, few, many and, for expanded clones, a class.

DNA,CDR3,D,V,size,length,J
TGTGCCAGCAGCTTGCTCGGGATGAACACTGAAGCTTTCTTT,CASSLLGMNTEAFF,-,TRBV5-6,-,14,TRBJ1-1
TGCAGCGTTGAAGTCGGCTCTGGGGCCAACGTCCTGACTTTC,CSVEVGSGANVLTF,-,TRBV29-1,once,14,TRBJ2-6
TGTGCCACCAGCAGAGAGGAGGGCAAGAATGAAAAACTGTTTTTT,CATSREEGKNEKLFF,-,TRBV15,-,15,TRBJ1-4
TGTGCCAGCTCACCGGGCGGGGGCGTCCCCTACGAGCAGTACTTC,CASSPGGGVPYEQYF,-,TRBV18,-,15,TRBJ2-7
TGTGCCAGCAGTGAGTCCTCCGTCGGCTCCTATAATTCACCCCTCCACTTT,CASSESSVGSYNSPLHF,-,TRBV6-4,-,17,TRBJ1-6
TGCAGTGCAAGTAGGGGGTTGAGGAAGGCTGAAGCTTTCTTT,CSASRGLRKAEAFF,-,TRBV20-1,-,14,TRBJ1-1
TGTGCCAGCAGTTTGCCTAGCGGGACTAGGGTCACAGATACGCAGTATTTT,CASSLPSGTRVTDTQYF,TRBD2,TRBV28,-,17,TRBJ2-3
TGTGCCAGCAGCTCGCTACAGAAAAATGAGCAGTTCTTC,CASSSLQKNEQFF,-,TRBV7-3,-,13,TRBJ2-1
TGTGCCACCAGTGATTTGCAGTTGGGGCGCTCCGGGGAGCTGTTTTTT,CATSDLQLGRSGELFF,-,TRBV24-1,-,16,TRBJ2-2
TGTGCCAGCAAACTCCAACAGGGGATAAATGAAAAACTGTTTTTT,CASKLQQGINEKLFF,TRBD1,TRBV27,-,15,TRBJ1-4
TGTGCCACCAGCAGAGATTCAGGGACAGATAACTATGGCTACACCTTC,CATSRDSGTDNYGYTF,TRBD1,TRBV15,-,16,TRBJ1-2
TGCGCCAGTTCTATCGGACAGGGTAGCCATCAGCCCCAGCATTTT,CASSIGQGSHQPQHF,TRBD1,TRBV5-1,-,15,TRBJ1-5
TGTGCCAGCAGTTCAACTGGGGGGGGATCCTACGAGCAGTACTTC,CASSSTGGGSYEQYF,TRBD2,TRBV28,-,15,TRBJ2-7
TGTGCCTGGAGTGTACCAGGGACACGTAACACTGAAGCTTTCTTT,CAWSVPGTRNTEAFF,-,TRBV30,-,15,TRBJ1-1
TGCAGCGTTGCGATGAGACAGGCCACTGAAGCTTTCTTT,CSVAMRQATEAFF,-,TRBV29-1,-,13,TRBJ1-1
TGTGCCAGCTCACCAGCGGCGAGCACTGAAGCTTTCTTT,CASSPAASTEAFF,-,TRBV18,-,13,TRBJ1-1
TGTGCCAGCAGTGAGAGAATCGAGTATTCACCCCTCCACTTT,CASSERIEYSPLHF,-,TRBV6-1,-,14,TRBJ1-6
TGTGCCAGCAGCCAAGATGGGAGGGGGGCCTACAATGAGCAGTTCTTC,CASSQDGRGAYNEQFF,-,TRBV4-2,-,16,TRBJ2-1
TGTGCCAGCAGCTTAGCCCGACTAGCGGGAGGACTCCAAGAGACCCAGTACTTC,CASSLARLAGGLQETQYF,TRBD2,TRBV7-6,-,18,TRBJ2-5
TGCAGCGCCGGGACTAGCATGTACAATGAGCAGTTCTTC,CSAGTSMYNEQFF,TRBD2,TRBV29-1,-,13,TRBJ2-1
TGCGCCAGCAGCTCAGGGGGCACCTCTATCTATGGCTACACCTTC,CASSSGGTSIYGYTF,TRBD1,TRBV5-1,-,15,TRBJ1-2
TGTGCCACCAGTGATTCGGGACAGGGGCGGAAAGGCTACACCTTC,CATSDSGQGRKGYTF,TRBD1,TRBV24-1,-,15,TRBJ1-2
TGTGCCAGTACCCCCTGGGGGACTAGCGCAGATACGCAGTATTTT,CASTPWGTSADTQYF,TRBD2,TRBV19,-,15,TRBJ2-3
TGTGCCAGCAGCCCAAGACCTCCAGGCTCCTACAATGAGCAGTTCTTC,CASSPRPPGSYNEQFF,-,TRBV3-1/TRBV3-2,-,16,TRBJ2-1
TGTGCCAGCCTAGGGACTAGCTGGTACTACGAGCAGTACTTC,CASLGTSWYYEQYF,TRBD2,TRBV6-5,-,14,TRBJ2-7
TGTGCCAGCAGCCAGGGACTAGCGGGAGGGAGGGAGACCCAGTACTTC,CASSQGLAGGRETQYF,TRBD2,TRBV3-1/TRBV3-2,-,16,TRBJ2-5
TGTGCCAGCAGCCGATGGGACAGGAGCTCCTACGAGCAGTACTTC,CASSRWDRSSYEQYF,TRBD1,TRBV7-9,-,15,TRBJ2-7
TGCGCCAGCAGACTGGACAGGGGTGAAAAACTGTTTTTT,CASRLDRGEKLFF,TRBD1,TRBV5-1,once,13,TRBJ1-4
TGTGCCAGTAGTCCCTGGACAGGAGCCTACGAGCAGTACTTC,CASSPWTGAYEQYF,TRBD1,TRBV19,-,14,TRBJ2-7
TGTGCCAGCAGTCCCGGGCGGGGAAACACAGATACGCAGTATTTT,CASSPGRGNTDTQYF,-,TRBV27,once,15,TRBJ2-3